These 22 T cell receptor beta chains came from one sample sequenced in a study of cytomegalovirus exposure and HLA in healthy donors. Amplification used 60 Vbeta primers and 13 Jbeta primers. TCRdb keeps only in-frame clones here, not all; method: immunoSEQ multiplex PCR. The sample shows under 130,000 clones, around 80% of them seen only once. The sequenced material came from PBMCs. The receptors were sampled from a man aged 18 to 29 in good health and CMV-seronegative.

The chain has TRBV25-1 and TRBJ2-5; 7 bases are shared with TRBD1. J lost 5 bases, V lost 5 bases, and 8 bases had no gene match. Germline values: CDR1 MGHDK, CDR2 SYGVNS. The CDR3 consists of 14 residues. This chain's CDR3 is CASSLTGFGETQYF. CDR3 DNA sequence: TGTGCCAGCAGTCTGACAGGGTTCGGGGAGACCCAGTACTTC.

The chain couples TRBV5-6 to TRBJ2-1; no definite D call. CDR3 length: 11 amino acids. Between the trimmed V and J ends, which lost 1 base and 8 bases, there was a span of 4 bases. CDR1 is SGHDT and CDR2 is YYEEEE in the germline V gene. For the CDR3, the DNA is TGTGCCAGCAGCTTGCCCGATGAGCAGTTCTTC. This encodes CASSLPDEQFF.

V and J are TRBV28 and TRBJ2-7; a weak D match, TRBD2 (5 bases). CDR3 length: 12 amino acids. Trimming pared 3 bases from V and 4 bases from J, leaving 7 bases between. Germline assignment: CDR1 MDHEN and CDR2 SYDVKM. Here the CDR3 DNA reads TGTGCCAGCAGTTTTCGGGGTTACGAGCAGTACTTC. Its translation: CASSFRGYEQYF.

This sequence joins TRBV7-3 and TRBJ2-5; 9 bases map to TRBD2. Per the germline V gene, CDR1 is SGHTA and CDR2 is FQGTGA. The CDR3 contains 14 residues. With V trimmed by 0 bases and J by 5 bases, 1 base remained unmatched. The CDR3 DNA follows: TGTGCCAGCAGCTTAACTAGCGGGAGTGAGACCCAGTACTTC. Translated, it gives CASSLTSGSETQYF. Combining the CDR3 with reference TRBV7-3 and TRBJ2-5 gives the whole variable domain GAGVSQTPSNKVTEKGKYVELRCDPISGHTALYWYRQSLGQGPEFLIYFQGTGAADDSGLPNDRFFAVRPEGSVSTLKIQRTERGDSAVYLCASSLTSGSETQYFGPGTRLLVL.

The chain uses TRBV27 and TRBJ2-7; TRBD2 is a possible D gene (6 bases). The germline gives CDR1 MNHEY, CDR2 SMNVEV (reference sequence). The CDR3 totals 15 residues. Trimming took off 7 bases at V and 4 bases at J, with 20 bases between the two ends. CDR3: CASMNPGLAAYEQYF. CDR3 nucleotide sequence: TGTGCCAGCATGAACCCGGGACTGGCGGCATACGAGCAGTACTTC.

The V and J genes are TRBV6-1 and TRBJ2-4, with 7 positions matching TRBD1. This CDR3 contains 15 residues. The J segment lost 13 bases and the V segment lost 1 base, leaving 13 bases of the junction unmatched. In germline, CDR1 is MNHNS, CDR2 SASEGT. The CDR3 is CASSEDRVPRQGQYF. DNA for the CDR3: TGTGCCAGCAGTGAAGACCGCGTCCCGCGACAGGGCCAGTACTTC.

The J gene is TRBJ2-5, the V gene TRBV27; 10 bases are a match to TRBD2. V trimming: 2 bases; J trimming: 4 bases; junction bases outside the gene matches: 4. The germline gives CDR1 MNHEY, CDR2 SMNVEV (reference sequence). This CDR3 has 15 amino acids. CDR3 DNA: TGTGCCAGCAGTTTAGGGCTAGCGGGAGTAGAGACCCAGTACTTC. The encoded protein is CASSLGLAGVETQYF.

The chain couples TRBV10-1 to TRBJ1-1; D is perhaps TRBD1 (6 bases). Germline loops: CDR1 WNHNN, CDR2 SYGVQD (reference sequence). The length of the CDR3 is 14 residues. V lost 3 bases and J 4 bases, leaving 12 bases between the germline ends. DNA of the CDR3: TGCGCCAGCAGTGACGGCAGGGGTGGCACTGAAGCTTTCTTT. Protein sequence: CASSDGRGGTEAFF.

The V gene is TRBV6-5, the J gene TRBJ2-7, with 7 bases that match TRBD1. Germline-derived CDR1 and CDR2 are MNHEY and SVGAGI. V gave up 4 bases and J gave up 2 bases; unmatched junction bases: 8. CDR3 length: 15 residues. DNA of the CDR3: TGTGCCAGCAGTTTGGAAGGGACAGTACCCTACGAGCAGTACTTC. Amino acid sequence: CASSLEGTVPYEQYF.

This clone was observed a few times. The chain couples TRBV5-1 to TRBJ1-1; TRBD1 agrees at 8 bases. From germline, CDR1 is SGHRS and CDR2 YFSETQ. Unmatched junction bases numbered 7, after V lost 0 bases and J lost 0 bases. This CDR3 comprises 17 residues. CDR3 residues: CASSLEGTGLMNTEAFF. CDR3 nucleotides: TGCGCCAGCAGCTTGGAGGGGACAGGTCTCATGAACACTGAAGCTTTCTTT. Complete variable domain (other parts from reference TRBV5-1 and TRBJ1-1): KAGVTQTPRYLIKTRGQQVTLSCSPISGHRSVSWYQQTPGQGLQFLFEYFSETQRNKGNFPGRFSGRQFSNSRSEMNVSTLELGDSALYLCASSLEGTGLMNTEAFFGQGTRLTVV.

The chain joins TRBV7-6 to TRBJ1-3; D gene unclear. Per the germline V gene, CDR1 is SGHVS and CDR2 is FNYEAQ. V lost 4 bases and J lost 0, with 13 bases in between. The CDR3 covers 16 residues. This chain's CDR3 is CASSSPADGSGNTIYF. The CDR3 coding sequence is TGTGCCAGCAGCTCCCCAGCGGACGGCTCTGGAAACACCATATATTTT.

DNA for the CDR3: TGTGCCAGCATGACTAGCGGGGGAACCTACGAGCAGTACTTC. The encoded protein is CASMTSGGTYEQYF. The rearrangement uses TRBV27 and TRBJ2-7; TRBD2 matches at 12 bases. CDR3 length equals 14 residues. Germline values: CDR1 MNHEY, CDR2 SMNVEV (reference sequence). Trimming removed 7 bases from V and 2 bases from J; junction bases left unmatched: 3.

The chain recombines TRBV29-1 with TRBJ1-1; D not certain. Between the trimmed V and J ends, which lost 6 bases and 2 bases, there was a span of 10 bases. Germline V lookup: CDR1 SQVTM, CDR2 ANQGSEA. The CDR3 has 12 amino acids. Here the CDR3 DNA reads TGCAGCGTAGCGGGCCTTAACACTGAAGCTTTCTTT. This codes for CSVAGLNTEAFF.

The chain is built from TRBV25-1 and TRBJ1-4; weak D call: TRBD1 (5 bases). The CDR3 has 13 amino acids. The germline CDR1 and CDR2 sequences are MGHDK and SYGVNS. The V end lost 2 bases, the J end lost 8 bases, and 9 bases lay between the germline ends. The CDR3 bases are TGTGCCAGCAGTGAACAGGGTTTGGAAAAACTGTTTTTT. It codes for CASSEQGLEKLFF. The variable domain in full, completed from reference TRBV25-1 and TRBJ1-4, reads EADIYQTPRYLVIGTGKKITLECSQTMGHDKMYWYQQDPGMELHLIHYSYGVNSTEKGDLSSESTVSRIRTEHFPLTLESARPSHTSQYLCASSEQGLEKLFFGSGTQLSVL.

The chain couples TRBV30 to TRBJ1-2; TRBD1 matches at 7 bases. Per germline, CDR1 GTSNPN and CDR2 SVGIG (reference sequence). The CDR3 spans 15 residues. The ends lost 2 bases at V and 8 bases at J; junction bases unmatched: 14. In DNA form, the CDR3 reads TGTGCCTGGAGTAGGTCGGACAGGTTTGCGTCCGGCTACACCTTC. It specifies CAWSRSDRFASGYTF.

Of note for this clone: The junction and the germline gene differ at one end; a read error may be behind it. The J gene is TRBJ2-7, the V gene TRBV9; 7 bases fit TRBD2. The germline V gene encodes CDR1 SGDLS and CDR2 YYNGEE. This CDR3 region has 12 residues. The chain's CDR3 is CASFGGCDEQYF. CDR3 coding DNA: TGCGCCAGCTTCGGGGGGTGCGACGAGCAGTACTTC.

The V and J genes are TRBV7-9 and TRBJ1-3; unclear D gene. The CDR3 has 13 amino acids. Germline loops: CDR1 SEHNR, CDR2 FQNEAQ (reference sequence). V was trimmed by 3 bases and J by 2 bases, leaving 5 bases between them. CDR3 sequence (DNA): TGTGCCAGCAGCTTTTATACTGGAAACACCATATATTTT. It translates to CASSFYTGNTIYF.

The CDR3 spells CASSPQQAYNEQFF. In nucleotides, the CDR3 is TGTGCCAGCAGCCCTCAACAGGCATACAATGAGCAGTTCTTC. The chain is built from TRBV7-2 and TRBJ2-1; D might be TRBD1 (5 bases). The CDR3 runs to 14 residues. Germline V CDR1 and CDR2: SGHTA, FQGNSA. Trimming stripped 5 bases from V and 4 bases from J, with 12 bases between.

The V gene is TRBV11-2, the J gene TRBJ2-7; D possibly corresponds to TRBD2 (6 bases). The CDR3 has 14 residues. The germline V and J ends were trimmed by 3 bases and 2 bases, with 11 bases remaining between them. Germline V gives CDR1 SGHAT, CDR2 FQNNGV. The CDR3 loop is CASSLGAGTYEQYF. DNA for the CDR3: TGTGCCAGCAGCTTGGGTGCGGGGACCTACGAGCAGTACTTC.

With regard to this clone: The junction departs from the called germline gene at one end, perhaps through a read error. This chain uses TRBV6-1 with TRBJ2-1, with D possibly matching TRBD1 (5 bases). This CDR3 region has 13 residues. CDR1 and CDR2 (germline): MNHNS, SASEGT. The CDR3 is CASSPPSGFPLVF. The CDR3, as DNA: TGTGCCAGCAGCCCCCCTTCAGGGTTCCCCTTAGTCTTC.

The chain links TRBV21-1 to TRBJ2-7; TRBD1, the table's D call, was not compared with the DNA. TRBV21-1 is labeled a pseudogene. This CDR3 comprises 16 residues. CDR3 sequence reads: CASSLSSRDESYEQYF. Here the CDR3 DNA reads TGTGCCAGCAGCCTGTCGTCCAGGGATGAATCCTACGAGCAGTACTTC.

The V call is TRBV5-1, the J call TRBJ2-2, with TRBD1 matching over 8 bases. J lost 6 bases, V lost 5 bases, and 3 bases had no gene match. The CDR3 runs to 13 residues. Germline assignment: CDR1 SGHRS and CDR2 YFSETQ. CDR3 sequence reads: CASSTGQAGELFF. The CDR3, as DNA: TGCGCCAGCAGTACGGGACAGGCCGGGGAGCTGTTTTTT.